This TCR beta chain was observed in a study of blood T cell repertoires in COVID-19. Regarding this clone: Germline is not matched at one junction end, which may reflect a read error.

This CDR3 spans 12 amino acids. From germline, CDR1 is LNHDA and CDR2 SQIVND (reference sequence). TCRdb keeps only in-frame clones here, not all; method: immunoSEQ multiplex PCR. This sample has about 230,000 clones; 86% occur once, and the top ten carry approximately 2.8%. The chain joins TRBV19 to TRBJ1-2; D remains unclear. Sequenced: PBMCs or T cells enriched from blood (not recorded which). This clonotype was sampled from a woman in her forties or fifties in a cohort exposed to, infected with or recovered from COVID-19 (not recorded which). The chain's CDR3 is CASSMGGPPGSF. CDR3 DNA: TGTGCCAGTAGTATGGGAGGGCCCCCCGGCTCCTTC. Filled out from reference TRBV19 and TRBJ1-2, the complete variable domain reads DGGITQSPKYLFRKEGQNVTLSCEQNLNHDAMYWYRQDPGQGLRLIYYSQIVNDFQKGDIAEGYSVSREKKESFPLTVTSAQKNPTAFYLCASSMGGPPGSFGSGTRLTVV.